Listed below are T cell receptor beta chains from one sample, sequenced in a study of blood T cell repertoires in COVID-19. The protocol was immunoSEQ multiplex PCR, while the TCRdb copy is restricted to in-frame clones and leaves out a portion. Seen here are 290,000 or so clones, roughly 85% observed once, and the top ten hold roughly 5.3%. Sequenced sample: peripheral blood. These TCRs come from a man aged 50-60 years with active or convalescent COVID-19. Each CDR3 is given with its conserved first and last residue. The order of the fields is CDR3 protein, CDR3 DNA, V gene, clone size, J gene, D gene. D genes are given only for firm matches. Only part of the rows carry a size: once, few, many, or a class if the clone is expanded.

CATGDSYGYTF,TGCGCCACAGGGGACAGCTATGGCTACACCTTC,TRBV5-1,.,TRBJ1-2,TRBD1
CASSIGQGGSPLHF,TGTGCCAGTAGTATTGGGCAGGGCGGCTCACCCCTCCACTTT,TRBV19,.,TRBJ1-6,.
CASSLTVNTEAFF,TGTGCCAGCAGCCTGACAGTGAACACTGAAGCTTTCTTT,TRBV11-3,.,TRBJ1-1,.
CASSLQGGGTEAFF,TGTGCCAGCAGCCTACAGGGGGGTGGAACTGAAGCTTTCTTT,TRBV7-3,.,TRBJ1-1,TRBD1
CASRTGNYGYTF,TGTGCCAGTCGGACAGGGAACTATGGCTACACCTTC,TRBV19,once,TRBJ1-2,TRBD1
CAWRGQASSPLHF,TGTGCCTGGAGGGGGCAGGCCTCTTCACCCCTCCACTTT,TRBV30,few,TRBJ1-6,.
CASSSTLRTGNTGELFF,TGTGCCAGCTCAAGTACGTTACGGACAGGGAACACCGGGGAGCTGTTTTTT,TRBV18,.,TRBJ2-2,TRBD1
CASQKRGASGIDEQFF,TGCGCCAGCCAAAAGCGGGGGGCTAGCGGGATCGATGAGCAGTTCTTC,TRBV4-1,.,TRBJ2-1,TRBD2
CASSSAGAGNTIYF,TGTGCCAGCAGCTCAGCGGGGGCTGGAAACACCATATATTTT,TRBV5-6,.,TRBJ1-3,.
CAGGLAGDYNEQFF,TGTGCCGGCGGACTAGCGGGGGACTACAATGAGCAGTTCTTC,TRBV7-8,few,TRBJ2-1,TRBD2
CASSNTPEGFF,TGTGCCAGCAGCAACACTCCCGAGGGGTTCTTC,TRBV21-1,.,TRBJ2-1,.
CASSLSPTGYTF,TGTGCCAGCAGCTTAAGCCCGACGGGTTACACCTTC,TRBV7-2,.,TRBJ1-2,.
CASSPGGSVQPQHF,TGTGCCAGCAGTCCCGGGGGGTCTGTGCAGCCCCAGCATTTT,TRBV28,once,TRBJ1-5,.
CAWGLAGGTDTQYF,TGTGCCTGGGGACTAGCGGGAGGCACAGATACGCAGTATTTT,TRBV30,.,TRBJ2-3,TRBD2
CSASSQYGYTF,TGCAGTGCTAGCTCCCAGTATGGCTACACCTTC,TRBV20-1,.,TRBJ1-2,.
CASSVWAGGTLGETQYF,TGTGCCAGCAGCGTTTGGGCGGGAGGCACCCTCGGGGAGACCCAGTACTTC,TRBV9,.,TRBJ2-5,TRBD2
CASSQGRGTETYGYTF,TGTGCCAGCAGCCAAGGAAGGGGGACGGAAACCTATGGCTACACCTTC,TRBV3-1/TRBV3-2,few,TRBJ1-2,.
CASSLGQGAPDTQYF,TGCGCCAGCAGCTTAGGACAGGGGGCCCCAGATACGCAGTATTTT,TRBV5-1,.,TRBJ2-3,TRBD1
CASSLGRRNYGYTF,TGTGCCAGCAGCCTAGGCCGGAGGAACTATGGCTACACCTTC,TRBV7-2,.,TRBJ1-2,.
CASSPLGGGYGYTF,TGTGCCAGCAGCCCCCTTGGGGGAGGCTATGGCTACACCTTC,TRBV11-2,.,TRBJ1-2,.
CASSRVPAGGYNEQFF,TGTGCCAGCAGCCGAGTCCCCGCGGGGGGGTACAATGAGCAGTTCTTC,TRBV9,.,TRBJ2-1,TRBD2
CASSLVAGSEQYF,TGTGCCAGCAGTTTGGTAGCTGGGTCCGAGCAGTACTTC,TRBV12-3/TRBV12-4,.,TRBJ2-7,.
CASSFSGSLLGNEQFF,TGTGCCAGCAGTTTTAGCGGGAGTTTATTAGGGAATGAGCAGTTCTTC,TRBV27,once,TRBJ2-1,TRBD2
CASSLAGPGGNTEAFF,TGCGCCAGCAGCTTGGCGGGCCCAGGGGGGAACACTGAAGCTTTCTTT,TRBV5-1,.,TRBJ1-1,TRBD1
CASHRGREIAFF,TGTGCCAGTCACAGGGGGCGCGAGATAGCTTTCTTT,TRBV2,.,TRBJ1-1,TRBD1
CSASGGQPQETQYF,TGCAGTGCTAGTGGCGGCCAACCCCAAGAGACCCAGTACTTC,TRBV20-1,.,TRBJ2-5,.
CATQERGSYEQYF,TGTGCCACCCAAGAACGGGGCTCCTACGAGCAGTACTTC,TRBV19,.,TRBJ2-7,.
CASSPPGLAGTRSTDTQYF,TGTGCCAGCAGCCCTCCGGGACTAGCGGGAACGCGATCGACAGATACGCAGTATTTT,TRBV3-1/TRBV3-2,.,TRBJ2-3,TRBD2
CASSPITGATNEKLFF,TGTGCCAGCAGTCCGATCACAGGGGCAACTAATGAAAAACTGTTTTTT,TRBV28,few,TRBJ1-4,TRBD1
CASSQRAAGSSETQYF,TGTGCCAGCAGCCAACGGGCAGCGGGAAGTTCAGAGACCCAGTACTTC,TRBV3-1/TRBV3-2,.,TRBJ2-5,TRBD2
CASSYAGQGYEQFF,TGTGCCAGCAGTTACGCCGGACAGGGATATGAGCAGTTCTTC,TRBV28,once,TRBJ2-1,TRBD1
CASRGHTGNYGYTF,TGTGCCAGTAGGGGACACACTGGAAACTATGGCTACACCTTC,TRBV19,.,TRBJ1-2,.
CSASPIDLGYEQYF,TGCAGTGCTAGTCCCATCGATCTAGGTTACGAGCAGTACTTC,TRBV20-1,.,TRBJ2-7,.